These T cell receptor beta chains were read from a single sample in a study of T cell changes during pregnancy in multiple sclerosis. Clones were read by immunoSEQ multiplex PCR, and TCRdb kept only the in-frame ones, dropping some. The table shows roughly 120,000 clones, with approximately 90% occurring only once. Sequencing used peripheral blood, obtained in the third trimester of pregnancy. These TCRs come from a female donor with multiple sclerosis, enrolled in a pregnancy study. Both conserved end residues are trimmed from each CDR3. For some rows the clone size is stated as once, few or many, or as a class when expanded; others skip it.

TRBV5-1	.	TRBJ2-5	ASNGQSKETQY
TRBV19	.	TRBJ2-7	ATPRGQSYEQY
TRBV5-1	.	TRBJ1-2	ASSGGLSNYGYT
TRBV10-2	.	TRBJ2-5	ASGGGETQY
TRBV10-2	.	TRBJ2-1	ASTGGNEQF
TRBV19	.	TRBJ1-1	ASSIDRETEAF
TRBV28	.	TRBJ2-7	ASSLPLFEQY
TRBV28	.	TRBJ2-4	ASSLTGKNIQY
TRBV6-6	.	TRBJ2-2	ASRDRAGGELF
TRBV4-1	.	TRBJ2-1	ASSQAKGASYNEQF
TRBV6-5	.	TRBJ2-2	ASSFGGPNTGELF
TRBV6-5	.	TRBJ2-7	ASSYGQGGYEQY
TRBV7-6	once	TRBJ2-7	ASSLVPDSSYEQY
TRBV5-1	.	TRBJ1-1	ASRTGTGPTEAF
TRBV19	.	TRBJ1-5	ASSRQTNQPQH
TRBV7-8	.	TRBJ1-1	ASSLDRVGPRNTEAF
TRBV6-1	.	TRBJ2-7	ASSEFLTGVYEQY
TRBV18	.	TRBJ2-2	ASSPYGRETGELF
TRBV5-6	.	TRBJ1-5	ASSLNAGQNNQPQH
TRBV7-9	.	TRBJ2-7	ASSLGTGGHEQY
TRBV30	.	TRBJ2-5	AWSARSRVGETQY
TRBV5-4	.	TRBJ2-3	ASSGWRDTQY
TRBV25-1	.	TRBJ2-1	ASSEWQGYNEQF
TRBV7-2	.	TRBJ1-2	ASSLDPPYGYT
TRBV4-1	.	TRBJ2-7	ASSQDFLSGTGVYEQY
TRBV4-2	.	TRBJ2-5	ASSQETSLETQY
TRBV28	.	TRBJ1-1	ASTEGVVNTEAF
TRBV10-3	.	TRBJ2-1	AIRGRGGRGLYNEQF
TRBV27	.	TRBJ2-7	ASGGEGNEQY
TRBV6-1	.	TRBJ2-3	ASRRRSGSTDTQY
TRBV19	.	TRBJ2-3	ASSPQVSTDTQY
TRBV30	.	TRBJ2-1	AWSVVGGSRGDEQF
TRBV9	.	TRBJ2-3	ASSAPGWDTQY
TRBV5-8	.	TRBJ2-7	ASSWEGHQYEQY
TRBV19	once	TRBJ1-2	ASSTFSTGEDGYT
TRBV19	.	TRBJ1-5	ASTMTQNQPQH
TRBV7-2	few	TRBJ1-1	ASSFSGQGTEAF
TRBV6-5	.	TRBJ1-4	ASRTEGTGKLF
TRBV9	.	TRBJ2-5	ASSPGESGPEQETQY
TRBV18	.	TRBJ1-1	ASSPMGQGNTEAF
TRBV30	.	TRBJ2-3	AWSPDLSPDTQY
TRBV5-1	.	TRBJ1-3	ASSTGGGGNTIY